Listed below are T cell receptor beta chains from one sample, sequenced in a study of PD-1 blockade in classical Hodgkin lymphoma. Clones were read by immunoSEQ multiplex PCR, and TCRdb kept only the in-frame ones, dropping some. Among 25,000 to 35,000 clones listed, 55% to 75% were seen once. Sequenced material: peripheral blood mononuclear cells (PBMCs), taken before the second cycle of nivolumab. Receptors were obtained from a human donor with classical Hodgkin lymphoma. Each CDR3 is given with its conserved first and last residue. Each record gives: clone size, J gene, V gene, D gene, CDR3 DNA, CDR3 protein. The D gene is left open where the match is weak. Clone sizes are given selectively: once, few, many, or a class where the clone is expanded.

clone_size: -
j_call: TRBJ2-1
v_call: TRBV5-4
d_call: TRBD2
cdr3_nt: TGTGCCAGCAGCTTGGCCCTAGGAGGTAGCGGGTCTTACAATGAGCAGTTCTTC
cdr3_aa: CASSLALGGSGSYNEQFF

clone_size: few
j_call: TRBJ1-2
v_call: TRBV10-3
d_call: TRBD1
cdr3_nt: TGTGCCAGCAGCCGGACAGGTACCTCGGGATGGTATGGCTACACCTTC
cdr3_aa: CASSRTGTSGWYGYTF

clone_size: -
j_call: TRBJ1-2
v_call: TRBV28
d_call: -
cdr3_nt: TGTGCCAGCGCCGAGGGCAGGGCCTTCTATGGCTACACCTTC
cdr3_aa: CASAEGRAFYGYTF

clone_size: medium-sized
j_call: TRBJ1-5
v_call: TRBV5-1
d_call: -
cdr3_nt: TGCGCCAGCAGCTTCGATAGAGAGGGAGGAATGCCCCAGCATTTT
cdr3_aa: CASSFDREGGMPQHF

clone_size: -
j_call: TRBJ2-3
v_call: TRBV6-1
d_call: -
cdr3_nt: TGTGCCAGCAGTGAAAGTAGTGGTCCCACAGATACGCAGTATTTT
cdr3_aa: CASSESSGPTDTQYF

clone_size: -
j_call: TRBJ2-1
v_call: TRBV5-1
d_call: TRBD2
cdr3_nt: TGCGCCAGCAGCACCGGGACTAGCCTCGTCGATGAGCAGTTCTTC
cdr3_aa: CASSTGTSLVDEQFF

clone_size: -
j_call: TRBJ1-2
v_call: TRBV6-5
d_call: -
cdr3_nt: TGTGCCAGCACCGACGTAGGGTCTAACTATGGCTACACCTTC
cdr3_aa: CASTDVGSNYGYTF

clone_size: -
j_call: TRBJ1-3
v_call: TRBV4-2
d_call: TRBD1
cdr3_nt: TGTGCCAGCAGTCGCAGGGGGTCGGGAAACACCATATATTTT
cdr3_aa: CASSRRGSGNTIYF

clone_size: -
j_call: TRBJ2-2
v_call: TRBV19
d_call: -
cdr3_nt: TGTGCCAGTAGTATGAATCGTAGGACGGTCGGGGAGCTGTTTTTT
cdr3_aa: CASSMNRRTVGELFF

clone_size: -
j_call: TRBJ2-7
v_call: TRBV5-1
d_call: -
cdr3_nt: TGCGCCAGCAGCTTGGGCGGGGCGAGCTCCTACGAGCAGTACTTC
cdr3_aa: CASSLGGASSYEQYF

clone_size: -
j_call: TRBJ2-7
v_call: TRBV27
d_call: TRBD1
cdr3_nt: TGTGCCAGCAGTGATCCGGGACAGAGCTCCTACGAGCAGTACTTC
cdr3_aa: CASSDPGQSSYEQYF

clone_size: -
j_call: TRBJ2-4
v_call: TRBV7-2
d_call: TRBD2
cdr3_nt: TGTGCCACCCACCCGATCGGGGGGATCGCAAACATTCAGTACTTC
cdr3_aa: CATHPIGGIANIQYF

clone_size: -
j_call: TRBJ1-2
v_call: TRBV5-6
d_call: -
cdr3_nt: TGTGCCAGCAGCCTACCGGGGATAGGGGGTTATGGCTACACCTTC
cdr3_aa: CASSLPGIGGYGYTF

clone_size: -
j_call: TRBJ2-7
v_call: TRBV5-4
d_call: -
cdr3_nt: TGTGCCAGCAGCTTTGGATACGAGCAGTACTTC
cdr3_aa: CASSFGYEQYF

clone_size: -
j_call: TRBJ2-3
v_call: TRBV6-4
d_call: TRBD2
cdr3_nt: TGTGCCAGCAGTTTGGGCGGGGGAAACACAGATACGCAGTATTTT
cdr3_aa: CASSLGGGNTDTQYF

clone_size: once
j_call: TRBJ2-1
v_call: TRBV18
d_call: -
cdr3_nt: TGTGCCAGCTCTCCGCAACCCCAGGGGATACGGTTCTTC
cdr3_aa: CASSPQPQGIRFF

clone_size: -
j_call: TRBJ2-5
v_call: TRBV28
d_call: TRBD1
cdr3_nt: TGTGCCAGCAGTCCAGGGGACAGGCAAGAGACCCAGTACTTC
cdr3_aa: CASSPGDRQETQYF

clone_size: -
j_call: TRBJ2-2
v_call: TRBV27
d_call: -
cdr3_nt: TGTGCCAGCAGTTTAGCTTTAAACACCGGGGAGCTGTTTTTT
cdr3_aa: CASSLALNTGELFF

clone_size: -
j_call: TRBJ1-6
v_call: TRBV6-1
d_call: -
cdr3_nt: TGTGCCAGCAGTGAAGCGGGCTCCGAGGGGTCACCCCTCCACTTT
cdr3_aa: CASSEAGSEGSPLHF

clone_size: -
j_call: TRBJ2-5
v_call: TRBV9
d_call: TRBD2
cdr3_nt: TGTGCCAGCAGCGGAGGTGAGCTAGCGGGGGCCGGACTCAACCAAGAGACCCAGTACTTC
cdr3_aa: CASSGGELAGAGLNQETQYF

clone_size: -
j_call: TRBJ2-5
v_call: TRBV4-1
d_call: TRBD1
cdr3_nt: TGCGCCAGCAGCCAACTCCCGGGACAGGGACAAGAGACCCAGTACTTC
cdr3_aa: CASSQLPGQGQETQYF

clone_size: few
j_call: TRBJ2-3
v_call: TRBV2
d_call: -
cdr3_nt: TGTGCCAGCAGCCCCGCTAAGTATACGCAGTATTTT
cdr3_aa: CASSPAKYTQYF

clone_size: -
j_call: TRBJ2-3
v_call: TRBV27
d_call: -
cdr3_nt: TGTGCCAGCAGACCACTCGGAGGGGGGGCCTTGGGCACAGATACGCAGTATTTT
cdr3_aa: CASRPLGGGALGTDTQYF

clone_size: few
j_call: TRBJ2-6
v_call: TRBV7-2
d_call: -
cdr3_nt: TGTGCCAGCAGCCGAATAGACAGATACTCTGGGGCCAACGTCCTGACTTTC
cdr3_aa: CASSRIDRYSGANVLTF

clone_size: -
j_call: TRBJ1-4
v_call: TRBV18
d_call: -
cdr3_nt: TGTGCCAGCTCTTTAACCCTGGAGGAAAAACTGTTTTTT
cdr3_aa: CASSLTLEEKLFF

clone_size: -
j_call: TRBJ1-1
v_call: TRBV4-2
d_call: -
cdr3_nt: TGTGCCAGCAGCCGGGGAACTGAAGCTTTCTTT
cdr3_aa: CASSRGTEAFF

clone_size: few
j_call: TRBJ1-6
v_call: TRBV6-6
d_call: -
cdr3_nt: TGTGCCAGCAGTTACTCCACGGGGTATTCACCCCTCCACTTT
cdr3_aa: CASSYSTGYSPLHF

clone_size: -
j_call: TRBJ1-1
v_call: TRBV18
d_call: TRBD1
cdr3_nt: TGTGCCAGCTCACCACTCGGACAGGGTAACACTGAAGCTTTCTTT
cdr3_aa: CASSPLGQGNTEAFF

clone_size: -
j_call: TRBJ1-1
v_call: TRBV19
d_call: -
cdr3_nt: TGTGCCAGTAGTCTTACAGGGTATGCTCCTGAAGCTTTCTTT
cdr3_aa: CASSLTGYAPEAFF

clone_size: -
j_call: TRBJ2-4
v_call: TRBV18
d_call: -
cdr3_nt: TGTGCCAGCTCACCCCCCAGCCTCAAAAACATTCAGTACTTC
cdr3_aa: CASSPPSLKNIQYF

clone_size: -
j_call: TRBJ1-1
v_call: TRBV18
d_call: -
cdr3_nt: TGTGCCAGCTCACCTAGCCCAGGGCAGAACACTGAAGCTTTCTTT
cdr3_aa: CASSPSPGQNTEAFF